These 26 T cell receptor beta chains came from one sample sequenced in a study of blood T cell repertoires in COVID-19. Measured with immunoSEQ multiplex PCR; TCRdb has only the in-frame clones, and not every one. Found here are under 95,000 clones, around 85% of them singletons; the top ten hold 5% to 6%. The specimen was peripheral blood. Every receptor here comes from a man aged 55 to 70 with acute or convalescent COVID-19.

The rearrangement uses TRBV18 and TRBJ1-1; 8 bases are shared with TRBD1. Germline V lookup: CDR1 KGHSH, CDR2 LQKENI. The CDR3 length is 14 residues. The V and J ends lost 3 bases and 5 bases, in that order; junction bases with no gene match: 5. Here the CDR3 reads CASSPTDRGTEAFF. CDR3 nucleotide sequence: TGTGCCAGCTCACCGACCGACAGGGGTACTGAAGCTTTCTTT.

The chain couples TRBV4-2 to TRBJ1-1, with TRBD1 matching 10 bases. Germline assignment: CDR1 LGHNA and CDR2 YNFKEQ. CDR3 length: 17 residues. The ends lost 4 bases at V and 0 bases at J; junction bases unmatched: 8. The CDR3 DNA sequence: TGTGCCAGCAGCCCTCGGACAGGGGGTATAATGAACACTGAAGCTTTCTTT. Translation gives CASSPRTGGIMNTEAFF.

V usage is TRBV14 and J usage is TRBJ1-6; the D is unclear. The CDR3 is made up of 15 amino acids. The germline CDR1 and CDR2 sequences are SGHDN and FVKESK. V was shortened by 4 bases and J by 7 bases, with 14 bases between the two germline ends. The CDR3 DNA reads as TGTGCCAGCAGCCTCGGTCCTCATATCAATTCACCCCTCCACTTT. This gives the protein CASSLGPHINSPLHF.

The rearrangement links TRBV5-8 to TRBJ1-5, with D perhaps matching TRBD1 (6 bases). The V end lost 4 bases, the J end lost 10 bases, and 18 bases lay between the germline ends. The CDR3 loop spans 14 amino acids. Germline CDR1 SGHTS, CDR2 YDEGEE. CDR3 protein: CASSPGQPRDPQHF. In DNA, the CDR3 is TGTGCCAGCAGCCCCGGACAGCCTCGAGATCCCCAGCATTTT.

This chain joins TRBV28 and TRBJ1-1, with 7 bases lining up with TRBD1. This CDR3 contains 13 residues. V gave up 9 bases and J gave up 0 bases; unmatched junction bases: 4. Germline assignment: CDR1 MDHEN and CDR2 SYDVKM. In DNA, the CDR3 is TGTGCCAGTCGAGGGGGCCTGAACACTGAAGCTTTCTTT. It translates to CASRGGLNTEAFF.

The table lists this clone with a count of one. The CDR3 bases are TGTGCCAGCAGTTACGAGTTCCAACCGAAATCGGGGGGCTACACCTTC. Translation gives CASSYEFQPKSGGYTF. The genes are TRBV6-5 and TRBJ1-2; no clear D. V lost 2 bases and J lost 8, with 21 bases in between. Germline V gives CDR1 MNHEY, CDR2 SVGAGI. This CDR3 region has 16 residues.

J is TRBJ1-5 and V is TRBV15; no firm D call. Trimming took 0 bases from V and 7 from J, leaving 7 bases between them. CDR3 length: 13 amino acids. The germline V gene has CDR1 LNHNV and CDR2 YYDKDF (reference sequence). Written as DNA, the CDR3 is TGTGCCACCAGCAGAGATCCCGGGCAGCCCCAGCATTTT. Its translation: CATSRDPGQPQHF.

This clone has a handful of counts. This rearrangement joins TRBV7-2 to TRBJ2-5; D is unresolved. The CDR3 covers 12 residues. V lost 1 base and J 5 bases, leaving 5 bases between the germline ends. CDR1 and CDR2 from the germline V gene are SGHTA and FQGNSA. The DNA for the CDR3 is TGTGCCAGCAGCTTAGTCTTGGAGACCCAGTACTTC. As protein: CASSLVLETQYF. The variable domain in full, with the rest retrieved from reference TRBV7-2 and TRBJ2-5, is GAGVSQSPSNKVTEKGKDVELRCDPISGHTALYWYRQSLGQGLEFLIYFQGNSAPDKSGLPSDRFSAERTGGSVSTLTIQRTQQEDSAVYLCASSLVLETQYFGPGTRLLVL.

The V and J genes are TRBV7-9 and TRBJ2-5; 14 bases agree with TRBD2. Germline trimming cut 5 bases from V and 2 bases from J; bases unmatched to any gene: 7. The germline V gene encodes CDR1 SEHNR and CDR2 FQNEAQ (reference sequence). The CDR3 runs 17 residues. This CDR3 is CASSTPGLAGAQETQYF. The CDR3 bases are TGTGCCAGCAGCACCCCGGGACTAGCGGGGGCGCAAGAGACCCAGTACTTC.

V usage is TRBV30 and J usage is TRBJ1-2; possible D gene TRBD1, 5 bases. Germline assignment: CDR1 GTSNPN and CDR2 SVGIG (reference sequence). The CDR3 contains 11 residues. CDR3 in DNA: TGTGCTAAGGAGGCCCGGGGGGGCTACACCTTC. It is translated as CAKEARGGYTF.

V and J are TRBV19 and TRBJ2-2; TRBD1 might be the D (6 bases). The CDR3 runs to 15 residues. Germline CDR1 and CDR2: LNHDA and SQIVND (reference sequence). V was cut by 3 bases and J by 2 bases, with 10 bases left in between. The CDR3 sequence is CASSIWGRNTGELFF. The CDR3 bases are TGTGCCAGTAGTATTTGGGGGCGAAACACCGGGGAGCTGTTTTTT.

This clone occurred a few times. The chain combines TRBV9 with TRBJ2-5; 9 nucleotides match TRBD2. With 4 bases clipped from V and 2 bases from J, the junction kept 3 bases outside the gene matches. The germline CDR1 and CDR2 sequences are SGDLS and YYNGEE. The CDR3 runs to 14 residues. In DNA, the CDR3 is TGTGCCAGCAGCACAGCGGGGGGTCAAGAGACCCAGTACTTC. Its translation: CASSTAGGQETQYF.

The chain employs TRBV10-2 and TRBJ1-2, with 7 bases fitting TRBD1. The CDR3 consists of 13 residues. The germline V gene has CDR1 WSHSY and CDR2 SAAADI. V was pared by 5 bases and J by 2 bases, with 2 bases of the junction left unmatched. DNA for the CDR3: TGCGCCAGCAGTACGACAGGGAACTATGGCTACACCTTC. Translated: CASSTTGNYGYTF.

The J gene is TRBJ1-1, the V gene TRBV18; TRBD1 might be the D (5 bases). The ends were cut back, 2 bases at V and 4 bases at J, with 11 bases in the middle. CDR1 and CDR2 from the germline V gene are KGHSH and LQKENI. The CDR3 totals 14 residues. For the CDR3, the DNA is TGTGCCAGCTCACCATCAGGGTCGGCCACTGAAGCTTTCTTT. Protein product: CASSPSGSATEAFF.

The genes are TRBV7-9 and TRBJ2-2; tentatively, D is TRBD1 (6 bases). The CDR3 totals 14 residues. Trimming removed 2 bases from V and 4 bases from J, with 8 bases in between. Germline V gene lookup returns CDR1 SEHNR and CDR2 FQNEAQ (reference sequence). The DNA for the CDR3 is TGTGCCAGCAGCTTACGGGACACCACCGGGGAGCTGTTTTTT. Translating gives CASSLRDTTGELFF.

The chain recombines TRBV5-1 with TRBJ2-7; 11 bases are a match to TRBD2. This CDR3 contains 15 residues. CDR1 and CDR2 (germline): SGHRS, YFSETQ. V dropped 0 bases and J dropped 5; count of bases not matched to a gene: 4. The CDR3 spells CASSLGLLAGDEQYF. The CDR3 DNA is TGCGCCAGCAGCTTGGGGTTACTAGCGGGGGACGAGCAGTACTTC.

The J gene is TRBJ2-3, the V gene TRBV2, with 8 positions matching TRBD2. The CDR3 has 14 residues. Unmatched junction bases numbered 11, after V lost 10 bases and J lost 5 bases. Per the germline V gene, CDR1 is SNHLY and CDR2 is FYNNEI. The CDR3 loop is CATSWSGGKDTQYF. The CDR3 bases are TGTGCCACTTCGTGGAGCGGGGGAAAAGATACGCAGTATTTT.

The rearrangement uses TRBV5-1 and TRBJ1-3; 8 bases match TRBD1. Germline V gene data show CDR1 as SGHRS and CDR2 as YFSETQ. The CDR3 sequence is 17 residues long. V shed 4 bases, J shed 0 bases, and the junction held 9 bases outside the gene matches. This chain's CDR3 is CASSELGQVSSGNTIYF. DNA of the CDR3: TGCGCCAGCAGCGAATTGGGACAGGTGTCCTCTGGAAACACCATATATTTT.

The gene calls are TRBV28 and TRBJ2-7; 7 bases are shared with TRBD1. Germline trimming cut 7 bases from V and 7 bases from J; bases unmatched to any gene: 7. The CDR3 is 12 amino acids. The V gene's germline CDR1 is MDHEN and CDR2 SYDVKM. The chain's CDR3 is CASTKGAGEQYF. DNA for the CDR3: TGTGCCAGCACTAAGGGGGCAGGTGAGCAGTACTTC.

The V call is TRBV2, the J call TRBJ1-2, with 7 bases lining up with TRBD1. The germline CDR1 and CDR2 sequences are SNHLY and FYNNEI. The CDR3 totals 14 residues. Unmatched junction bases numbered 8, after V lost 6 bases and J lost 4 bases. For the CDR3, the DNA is TGTGCCAGCAGCGAAACCGGGACAGTCTATGGCTACACCTTC. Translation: CASSETGTVYGYTF.

CDR3 coding DNA: TGTGCCAGCAGGTGGACAGCCTATGGCTACACCTTC. This translates into CASRWTAYGYTF. The chain links TRBV2 to TRBJ1-2, with D possibly matching TRBD1 (6 bases). The CDR3 sequence is 12 residues long. V was shortened by 6 bases and J by 4 bases, with 9 bases between the two germline ends. Per the germline V gene, CDR1 is SNHLY and CDR2 is FYNNEI.

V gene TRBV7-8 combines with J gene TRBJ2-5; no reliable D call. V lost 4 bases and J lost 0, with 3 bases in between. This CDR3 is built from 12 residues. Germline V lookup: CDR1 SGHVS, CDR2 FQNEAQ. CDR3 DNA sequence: TGTGCCAGCAGCTCGTACCAAGAGACCCAGTACTTC. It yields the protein CASSSYQETQYF.

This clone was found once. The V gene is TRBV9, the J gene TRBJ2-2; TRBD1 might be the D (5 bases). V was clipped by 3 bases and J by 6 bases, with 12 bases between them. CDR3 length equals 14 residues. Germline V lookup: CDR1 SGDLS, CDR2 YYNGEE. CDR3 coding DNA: TGTGCCAGCAGCGAGGACATTAAGTCCGGGGAGCTGTTTTTT. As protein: CASSEDIKSGELFF.

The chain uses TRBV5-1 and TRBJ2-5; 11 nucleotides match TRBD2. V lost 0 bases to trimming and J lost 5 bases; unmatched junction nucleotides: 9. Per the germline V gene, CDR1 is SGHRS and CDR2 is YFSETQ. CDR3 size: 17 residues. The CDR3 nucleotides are TGCGCCAGCAGCTTGGTGGGGACTCTAGCGGGAGGTGAGACCCAGTACTTC. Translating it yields CASSLVGTLAGGETQYF. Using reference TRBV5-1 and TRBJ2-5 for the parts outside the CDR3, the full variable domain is KAGVTQTPRYLIKTRGQQVTLSCSPISGHRSVSWYQQTPGQGLQFLFEYFSETQRNKGNFPGRFSGRQFSNSRSEMNVSTLELGDSALYLCASSLVGTLAGGETQYFGPGTRLLVL.

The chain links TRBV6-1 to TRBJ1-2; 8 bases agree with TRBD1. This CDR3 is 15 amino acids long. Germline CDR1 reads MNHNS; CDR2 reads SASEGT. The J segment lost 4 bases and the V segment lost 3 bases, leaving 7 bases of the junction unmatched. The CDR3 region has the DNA TGTGCCAGCAGTGAGGCGACAGGGGCCGTCTATGGCTACACCTTC. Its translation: CASSEATGAVYGYTF.

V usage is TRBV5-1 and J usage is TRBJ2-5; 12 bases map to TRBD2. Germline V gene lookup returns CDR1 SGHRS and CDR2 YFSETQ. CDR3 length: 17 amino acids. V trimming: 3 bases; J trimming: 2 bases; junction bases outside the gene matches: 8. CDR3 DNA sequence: TGCGCCAGCAGCTCAGGACTAGCGGGGCCCCCACAAGAGACCCAGTACTTC. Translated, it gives CASSSGLAGPPQETQYF.